This T cell receptor beta chain was identified in a study of blood T cell repertoires in COVID-19. Profiling relied on immunoSEQ multiplex PCR, and the TCRdb table lists in-frame clones only, not all of them. The sample has around 100,000 clones, roughly nine tenths seen once. The J segment lost 5 bases and the V segment lost 2 bases, leaving 8 bases of the junction unmatched. The CDR3 consists of 15 residues. Germline CDR1 reads SGHAT; CDR2 reads FQNNGV. This chain links TRBV11-2 with TRBJ1-1; TRBD1 aligns across 7 bases. Sequenced material: peripheral blood. The origin of this receptor is a woman aged 80 or older with acute or convalescent COVID-19. CDR3 loop: CASSLTDPGGTEAFF. In DNA form, the CDR3 reads TGTGCCAGCAGCTTAACGGATCCAGGGGGAACTGAAGCTTTCTTT. Full variable domain (rest looked up from reference TRBV11-2 and TRBJ1-1): EAGVAQSPRYKIIEKRQSVAFWCNPISGHATLYWYQQILGQGPKLLIQFQNNGVVDDSQLPKDRFSAERLKGVDSTLKIQPAKLEDSAVYLCASSLTDPGGTEAFFGQGTRLTVV.